This T cell receptor (beta chain) was obtained from a study of blood T cell repertoires in COVID-19. Per the original data handling: For nucleated cells, counts were estimated from reference gene primer amplification. Measured with immunoSEQ multiplex PCR; TCRdb has only the in-frame clones, and not every one. The V and J calls and clone size are taken from that table; D and trimming were inferred from the DNA. The sample lists 130,000 to 150,000 clones, about 80% occurring once. Researchers sorted participants into cohorts using their self-reported clinical history. Donors in Cohort 3 who had recovered were those with two negative PCRs, healthcare professional clearance, or resolution of their symptoms. The TCR was taken from a man in his fifties or sixties who had recovered from COVID-19. Sequencing was carried out using PBMCs or T cells enriched from blood (not recorded which).

Here the CDR3 DNA reads TGTGCCAGCAGCCTGCGCCGAGACCGGGACAGTAACTATGGCTACACCTTC. Amino acid sequence: CASSLRRDRDSNYGYTF. The V and J genes are TRBV9 and TRBJ1-2, with 7 bases matching TRBD1. Per germline, CDR1 SGDLS and CDR2 YYNGEE. The CDR3 consists of 17 residues. The V gene end was trimmed by 4 bases and the J gene end by 1 base; junction bases not matched to a gene: 13.